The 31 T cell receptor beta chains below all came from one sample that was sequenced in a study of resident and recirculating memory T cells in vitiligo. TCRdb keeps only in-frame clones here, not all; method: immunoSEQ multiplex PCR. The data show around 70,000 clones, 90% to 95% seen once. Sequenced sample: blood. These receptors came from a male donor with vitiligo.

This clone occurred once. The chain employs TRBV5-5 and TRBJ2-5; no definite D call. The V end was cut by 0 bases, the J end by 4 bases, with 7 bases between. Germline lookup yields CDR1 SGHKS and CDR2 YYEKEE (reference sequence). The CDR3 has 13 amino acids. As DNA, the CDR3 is TGTGCCAGCAGCTTGGGAGGTTCAGAGACCCAGTACTTC. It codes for CASSLGGSETQYF.

For the CDR3, the DNA is TGTGCCAGCAGCTTAACGGGGACAGCCTATGGCTACACCTTC. This sequence encodes CASSLTGTAYGYTF. The rearrangement joins TRBV7-3 to TRBJ1-2; 7 bases fit TRBD1. The trim removed 0 bases at V and 4 bases at J, leaving 2 bases unmatched. The CDR3 extends over 14 amino acids. In germline, CDR1 is SGHTA, CDR2 FQGTGA.

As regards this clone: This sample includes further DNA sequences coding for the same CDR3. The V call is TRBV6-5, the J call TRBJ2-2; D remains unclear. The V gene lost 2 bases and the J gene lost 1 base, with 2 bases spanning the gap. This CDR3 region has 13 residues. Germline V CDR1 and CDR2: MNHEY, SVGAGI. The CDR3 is CASSYQNTGELFF. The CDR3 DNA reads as TGTGCCAGCAGTTACCAGAACACCGGGGAGCTGTTTTTT.

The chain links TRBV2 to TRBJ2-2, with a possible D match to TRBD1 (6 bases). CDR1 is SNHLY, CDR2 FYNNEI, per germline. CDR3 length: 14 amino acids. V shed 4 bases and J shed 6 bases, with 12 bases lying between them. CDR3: CASSVQGIAGELFF. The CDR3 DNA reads TGTGCCAGCAGTGTTCAGGGGATCGCCGGGGAGCTGTTTTTT.

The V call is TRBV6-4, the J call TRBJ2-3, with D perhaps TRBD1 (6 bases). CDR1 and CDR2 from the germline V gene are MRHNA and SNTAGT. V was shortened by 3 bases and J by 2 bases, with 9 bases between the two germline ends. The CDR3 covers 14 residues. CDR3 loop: CASSDGQHTDTQYF. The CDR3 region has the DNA TGTGCCAGCAGTGATGGACAGCACACAGATACGCAGTATTTT.

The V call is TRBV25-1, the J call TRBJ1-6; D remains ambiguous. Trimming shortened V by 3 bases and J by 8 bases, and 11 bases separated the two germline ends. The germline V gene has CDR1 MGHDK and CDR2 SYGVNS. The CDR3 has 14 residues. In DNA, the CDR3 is TGTGCCAGCAGTGACCTTGTAACATATTCACCCCTCCACTTT. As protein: CASSDLVTYSPLHF.

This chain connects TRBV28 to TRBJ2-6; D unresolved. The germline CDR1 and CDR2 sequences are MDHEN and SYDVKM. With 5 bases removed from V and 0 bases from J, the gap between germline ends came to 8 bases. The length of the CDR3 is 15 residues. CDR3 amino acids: CASSLHSSGANVLTF. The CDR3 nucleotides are TGTGCCAGCAGTCTGCACTCCTCTGGGGCCAACGTCCTGACTTTC.

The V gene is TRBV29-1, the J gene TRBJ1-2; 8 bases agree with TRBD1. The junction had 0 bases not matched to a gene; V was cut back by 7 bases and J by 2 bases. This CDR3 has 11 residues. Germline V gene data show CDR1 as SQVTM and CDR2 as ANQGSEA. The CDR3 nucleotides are TGCAGCGGACAGGGGAACTATGGCTACACCTTC. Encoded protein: CSGQGNYGYTF.

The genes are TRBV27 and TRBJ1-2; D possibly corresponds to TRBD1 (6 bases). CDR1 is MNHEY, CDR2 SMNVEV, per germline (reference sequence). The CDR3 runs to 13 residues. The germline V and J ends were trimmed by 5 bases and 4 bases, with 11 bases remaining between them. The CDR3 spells CASSPTGPYGYTF. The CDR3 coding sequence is TGTGCCAGCAGTCCGACAGGTCCCTATGGCTACACCTTC.

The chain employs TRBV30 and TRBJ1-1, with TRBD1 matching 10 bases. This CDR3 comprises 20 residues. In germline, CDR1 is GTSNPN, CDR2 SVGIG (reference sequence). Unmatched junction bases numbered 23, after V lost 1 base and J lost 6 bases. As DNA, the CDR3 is TGTGCCTGGAGTGCCGGACAGGGGGTGATAAAATGGGGATTTAGGGCTGAAGCTTTCTTT. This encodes CAWSAGQGVIKWGFRAEAFF.

CDR3 protein: CASSSTSGLSYEQYF. In DNA, the CDR3 is TGTGCCAGCAGTAGTACTAGCGGGCTCTCCTACGAGCAGTACTTC. This chain joins TRBV9 and TRBJ2-7; 9 bases are a match to TRBD2. Trimming at V came to 5 bases and at J to 0 bases, leaving 6 bases not matched to a gene. The germline V gene has CDR1 SGDLS and CDR2 YYNGEE. The length of the CDR3 is 15 residues.

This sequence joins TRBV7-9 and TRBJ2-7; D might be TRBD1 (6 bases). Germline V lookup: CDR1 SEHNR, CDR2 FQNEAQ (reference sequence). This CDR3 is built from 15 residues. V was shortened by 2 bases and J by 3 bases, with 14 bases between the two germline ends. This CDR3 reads CASSLQSSGDYEQYF. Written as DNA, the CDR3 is TGTGCCAGCAGCTTACAGTCCTCAGGGGACTACGAGCAGTACTTC.

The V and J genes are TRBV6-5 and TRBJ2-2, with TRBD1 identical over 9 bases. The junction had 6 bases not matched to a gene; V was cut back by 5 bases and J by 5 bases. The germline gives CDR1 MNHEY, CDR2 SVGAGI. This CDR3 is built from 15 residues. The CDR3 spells CASSPQDRGTGELFF. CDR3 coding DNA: TGTGCCAGCAGTCCGCAGGACAGGGGAACCGGGGAGCTGTTTTTT.

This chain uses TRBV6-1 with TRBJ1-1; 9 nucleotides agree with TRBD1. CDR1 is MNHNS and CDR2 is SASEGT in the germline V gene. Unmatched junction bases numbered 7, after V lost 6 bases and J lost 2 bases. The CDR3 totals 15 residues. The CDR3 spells CASRGVTGGNTEAFF. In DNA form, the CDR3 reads TGTGCCAGCAGGGGGGTGACAGGGGGAAACACTGAAGCTTTCTTT.

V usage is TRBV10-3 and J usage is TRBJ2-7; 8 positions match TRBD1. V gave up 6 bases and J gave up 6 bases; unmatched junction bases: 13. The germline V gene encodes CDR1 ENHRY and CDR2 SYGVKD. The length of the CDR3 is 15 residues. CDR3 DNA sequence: TGTGCCATCAGGACTTTCGGACAGGGTAAGGGCGAGCAGTACTTC. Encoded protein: CAIRTFGQGKGEQYF.

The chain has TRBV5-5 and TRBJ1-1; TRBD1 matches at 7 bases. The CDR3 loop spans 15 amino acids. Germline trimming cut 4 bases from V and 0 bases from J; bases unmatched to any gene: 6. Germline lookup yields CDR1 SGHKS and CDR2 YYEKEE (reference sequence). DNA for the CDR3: TGTGCCAGCAGCCTACAGGGGTCCGTGAACACTGAAGCTTTCTTT. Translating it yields CASSLQGSVNTEAFF. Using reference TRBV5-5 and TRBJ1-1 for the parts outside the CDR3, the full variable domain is DAGVTQSPTHLIKTRGQQVTLRCSPISGHKSVSWYQQVLGQGPQFIFQYYEKEERGRGNFPDRFSARQFPNYSSELNVNALLLGDSALYLCASSLQGSVNTEAFFGQGTRLTVV.

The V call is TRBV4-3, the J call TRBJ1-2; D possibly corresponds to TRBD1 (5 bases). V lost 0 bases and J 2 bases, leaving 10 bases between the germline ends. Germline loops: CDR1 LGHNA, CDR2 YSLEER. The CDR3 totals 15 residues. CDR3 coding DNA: TGCGCCAGCAGCCAAGATCAGGGTAGGAACTATGGCTACACCTTC. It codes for CASSQDQGRNYGYTF.

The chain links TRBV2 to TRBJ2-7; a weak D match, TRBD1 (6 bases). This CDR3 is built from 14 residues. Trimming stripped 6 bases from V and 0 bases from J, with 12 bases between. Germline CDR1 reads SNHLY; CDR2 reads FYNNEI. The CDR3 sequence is CASSLRDTSYEQYF. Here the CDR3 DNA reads TGTGCCAGCAGCCTCCGGGACACCTCCTACGAGCAGTACTTC.

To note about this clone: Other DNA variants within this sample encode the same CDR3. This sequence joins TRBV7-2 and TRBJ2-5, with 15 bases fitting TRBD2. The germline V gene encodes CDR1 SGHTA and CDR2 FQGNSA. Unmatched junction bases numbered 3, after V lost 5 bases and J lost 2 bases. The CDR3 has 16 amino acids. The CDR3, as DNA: TGTGCCAGCAGCCTGGGACTAGCGGGGGGACAAGAGACCCAGTACTTC. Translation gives CASSLGLAGGQETQYF.

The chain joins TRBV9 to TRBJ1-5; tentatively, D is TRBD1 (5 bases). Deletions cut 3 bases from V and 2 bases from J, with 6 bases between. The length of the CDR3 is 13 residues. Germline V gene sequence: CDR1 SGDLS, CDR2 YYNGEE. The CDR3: CASSGGGNQPQHF. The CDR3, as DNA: TGTGCCAGCAGCGGGGGGGGCAATCAGCCCCAGCATTTT.

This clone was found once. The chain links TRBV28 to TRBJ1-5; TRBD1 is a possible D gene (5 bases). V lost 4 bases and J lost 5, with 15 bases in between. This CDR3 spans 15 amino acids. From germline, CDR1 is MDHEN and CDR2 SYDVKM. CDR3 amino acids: CASSSQGLGDQPQHF. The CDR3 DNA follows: TGTGCCAGCAGTTCCCAGGGTTTAGGAGATCAGCCCCAGCATTTT.

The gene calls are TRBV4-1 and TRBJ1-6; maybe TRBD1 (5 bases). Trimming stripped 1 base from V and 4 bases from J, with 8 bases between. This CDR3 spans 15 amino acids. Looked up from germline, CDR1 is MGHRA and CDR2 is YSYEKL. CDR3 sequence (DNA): TGCGCCAGCAGCCAAGCCGGGGGGTATAATTCACCCCTCCACTTT. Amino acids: CASSQAGGYNSPLHF.

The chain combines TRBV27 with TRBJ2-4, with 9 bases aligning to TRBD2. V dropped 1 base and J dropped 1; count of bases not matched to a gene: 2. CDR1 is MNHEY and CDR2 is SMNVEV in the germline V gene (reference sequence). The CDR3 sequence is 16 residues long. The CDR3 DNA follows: TGTGCCAGCAGTTTATTGCGGGGGGGCGCCAAAAACATTCAGTACTTC. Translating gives CASSLLRGGAKNIQYF.

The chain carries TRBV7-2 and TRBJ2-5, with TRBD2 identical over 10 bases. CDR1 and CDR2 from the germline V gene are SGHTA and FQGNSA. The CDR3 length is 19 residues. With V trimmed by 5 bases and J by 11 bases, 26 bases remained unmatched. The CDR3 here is CASSLHGGGSSGGGRDQYF. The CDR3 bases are TGTGCCAGCAGCCTCCACGGCGGTGGGTCTAGCGGGGGAGGGAGGGATCAGTACTTC.

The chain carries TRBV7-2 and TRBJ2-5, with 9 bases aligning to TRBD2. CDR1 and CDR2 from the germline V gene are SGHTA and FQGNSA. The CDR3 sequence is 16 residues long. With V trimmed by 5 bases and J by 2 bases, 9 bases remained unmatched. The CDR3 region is CASSKKLAGLQETQYF. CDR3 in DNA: TGTGCCAGCAGCAAGAAACTAGCGGGCCTACAAGAGACCCAGTACTTC.

This CDR3 is CASSPGTPLYYEQYF. Here the CDR3 DNA reads TGCGCCAGCAGCCCCGGGACTCCACTCTACTACGAGCAGTACTTC. J is TRBJ2-7 and V is TRBV4-3; perhaps TRBD2 as D (6 bases). The CDR3 extends over 15 amino acids. V lost 4 bases, J lost 3 bases, and 16 bases lay in between. Germline CDR1 reads LGHNA; CDR2 reads YSLEER.

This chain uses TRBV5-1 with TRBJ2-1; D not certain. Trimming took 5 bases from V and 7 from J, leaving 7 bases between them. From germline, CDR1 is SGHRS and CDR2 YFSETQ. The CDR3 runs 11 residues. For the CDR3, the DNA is TGCGCCAGCAGAACCCTAAATGAGCAGTTCTTC. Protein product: CASRTLNEQFF.

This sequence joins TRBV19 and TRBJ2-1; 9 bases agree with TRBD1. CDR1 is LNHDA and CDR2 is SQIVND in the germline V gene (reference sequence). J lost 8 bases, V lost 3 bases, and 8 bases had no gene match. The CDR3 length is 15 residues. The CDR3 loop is CASSIRDRVMDEQFF. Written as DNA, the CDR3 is TGTGCCAGTAGTATCCGGGACAGGGTCATGGATGAGCAGTTCTTC.

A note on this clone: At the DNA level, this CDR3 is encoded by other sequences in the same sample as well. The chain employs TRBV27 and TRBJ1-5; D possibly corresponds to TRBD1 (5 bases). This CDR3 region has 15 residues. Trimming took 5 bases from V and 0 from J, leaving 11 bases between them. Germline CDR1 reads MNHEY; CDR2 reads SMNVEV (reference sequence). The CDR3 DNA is TGTGCCAGCAGTAGTCAGGGTTTTAGCAATCAGCCCCAGCATTTT. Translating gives CASSSQGFSNQPQHF.

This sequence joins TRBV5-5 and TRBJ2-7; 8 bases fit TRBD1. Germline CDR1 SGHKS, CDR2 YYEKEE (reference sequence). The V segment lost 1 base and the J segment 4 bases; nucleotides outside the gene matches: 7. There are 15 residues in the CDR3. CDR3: CASSLSGTGLYEQYF. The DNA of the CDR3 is TGTGCCAGCAGCTTGTCCGGGACAGGACTTTACGAGCAGTACTTC.

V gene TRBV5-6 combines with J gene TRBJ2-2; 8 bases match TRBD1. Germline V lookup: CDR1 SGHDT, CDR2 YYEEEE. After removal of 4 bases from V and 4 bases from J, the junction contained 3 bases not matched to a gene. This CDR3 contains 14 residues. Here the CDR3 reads CASSDDRGTGELFF. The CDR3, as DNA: TGTGCCAGCAGCGATGACAGGGGCACCGGGGAGCTGTTTTTT.